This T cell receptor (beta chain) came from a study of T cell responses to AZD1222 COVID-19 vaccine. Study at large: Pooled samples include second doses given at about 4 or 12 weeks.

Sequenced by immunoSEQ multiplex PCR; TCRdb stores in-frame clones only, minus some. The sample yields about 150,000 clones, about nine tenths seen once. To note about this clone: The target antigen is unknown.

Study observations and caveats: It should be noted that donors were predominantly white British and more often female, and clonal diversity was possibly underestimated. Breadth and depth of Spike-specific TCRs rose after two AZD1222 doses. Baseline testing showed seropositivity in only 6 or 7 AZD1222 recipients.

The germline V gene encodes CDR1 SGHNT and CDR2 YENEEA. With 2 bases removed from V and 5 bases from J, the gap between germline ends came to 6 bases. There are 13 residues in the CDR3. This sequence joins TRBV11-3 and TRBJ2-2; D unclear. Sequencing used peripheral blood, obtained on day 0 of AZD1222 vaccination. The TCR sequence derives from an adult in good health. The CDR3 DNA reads TGTGCCAGCAGCTTAATCGAGACCGGGGAGCTGTTTTTT. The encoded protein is CASSLIETGELFF.